The 26 T cell receptor beta chains in this list originate from one sample, sequenced in a study of T cell responses to AZD1222 COVID-19 vaccine. The method was immunoSEQ multiplex PCR; TCRdb's version includes in-frame clones alone and lacks a portion of them. The repertoire holds under 150,000 clones, with approximately 94% as singletons. This sample comprised peripheral blood, obtained on day 0 of AZD1222 vaccination. These receptors were taken from an adult in good health.

V usage is TRBV28 and J usage is TRBJ2-2; 11 bases are a match to TRBD2. The CDR3 sequence is 19 residues long. The germline V gene encodes CDR1 MDHEN and CDR2 SYDVKM. The V segment lost 1 base and the J segment 4 bases; nucleotides outside the gene matches: 11. In nucleotides, the CDR3 is TGTGCCAGCAGTTTATTCGTCCTAGCGGGAGGTTCGCCCACCGGGGAGCTGTTTTTT. It yields the protein CASSLFVLAGGSPTGELFF.

This chain's CDR3 is CASSPLQGAGVREAFF. CDR3 nucleotides: TGTGCCAGCAGCCCGTTACAGGGGGCTGGCGTCCGTGAAGCTTTCTTT. V usage is TRBV7-9 and J usage is TRBJ1-1; 9 bases match TRBD1. J was trimmed by 7 bases and V by 5 bases; bases with no gene match: 14. This CDR3 contains 16 residues. CDR1 is SEHNR and CDR2 is FQNEAQ in the germline V gene (reference sequence).

The chain recombines TRBV12-3 or TRBV12-4 with TRBJ1-4, with no clear D. V lost 6 bases and J lost 0, with 5 bases in between. This CDR3 contains 13 residues. The CDR3 here is CASSIATNEKLFF. For the CDR3, the DNA is TGTGCCAGCAGCATTGCAACTAATGAAAAACTGTTTTTT.

The J gene is TRBJ2-3, the V gene TRBV25-1, with D perhaps TRBD1 (5 bases). Trimming stripped 4 bases from V and 2 bases from J, with 10 bases between. Germline V gives CDR1 MGHDK, CDR2 SYGVNS. The CDR3 consists of 14 residues. The CDR3 spells CASSAHRPTDTQYF. In DNA, the CDR3 is TGTGCCAGCAGTGCACACAGGCCCACAGATACGCAGTATTTT.

V is TRBV5-1 and J is TRBJ2-7; 9 bases are a match to TRBD2. Looked up from germline, CDR1 is SGHRS and CDR2 is YFSETQ. The junction had 5 bases not matched to a gene; V was cut back by 5 bases and J by 2 bases. This CDR3 has 14 residues. The CDR3 coding sequence is TGCGCCAGCAGTTCGACTAGCGGCGCCTACGAGCAGTACTTC. Its protein product is CASSSTSGAYEQYF.

The V call is TRBV6-5, the J call TRBJ1-1; 8 bases fit TRBD1. This CDR3 spans 11 amino acids. Per germline, CDR1 MNHEY and CDR2 SVGAGI. V lost 6 bases to trimming and J lost 8 bases; unmatched junction nucleotides: 2. The CDR3 sequence: CASSRDREAFF. The CDR3 coding sequence is TGTGCCAGCAGCCGGGACAGGGAAGCTTTCTTT.

The CDR3 coding sequence is TGTGCCTGGAGCGGACTAGCTGCTACTACAGATACGCAGTATTTT. Amino acid sequence: CAWSGLAATTDTQYF. This rearrangement joins TRBV30 to TRBJ2-3; TRBD2 matches 8 bases. This CDR3 contains 15 residues. V was clipped by 3 bases and J by 3 bases; unmatched bases: 8. Germline V CDR1 and CDR2: GTSNPN, SVGIG (reference sequence).

The chain couples TRBV14 to TRBJ1-1, with D tentatively TRBD1 (5 bases). Germline V gene sequence: CDR1 SGHDN, CDR2 FVKESK. V shed 0 bases and J shed 5 bases, with 7 bases lying between them. The CDR3 contains 13 residues. The CDR3 sequence is CASSQDWGTEAFF. DNA for the CDR3: TGTGCCAGCAGCCAAGATTGGGGGACTGAAGCTTTCTTT.

The rearrangement links TRBV4-1 to TRBJ1-4; TRBD1 agrees at 7 bases. The ends lost 3 bases at V and 4 bases at J; junction bases unmatched: 8. Germline lookup yields CDR1 MGHRA and CDR2 YSYEKL. This CDR3 comprises 16 residues. CDR3 sequence: CASSHPQRDSNEKLFF. The CDR3 DNA follows: TGCGCCAGCAGCCACCCGCAGAGGGACAGTAATGAAAAACTGTTTTTT.

The chain recombines TRBV5-1 with TRBJ1-3, with TRBD1 as a possible D gene (5 bases). The CDR3 totals 14 residues. Trimming pared 4 bases from V and 2 bases from J, leaving 10 bases between. Germline V gene sequence: CDR1 SGHRS, CDR2 YFSETQ. CDR3 sequence: CASSQDNPGNTIYF. The CDR3 DNA is TGCGCCAGCAGCCAGGACAACCCTGGAAACACCATATATTTT.

CDR3 in DNA: TGTGCCAGCAGTTTAGCGCTAGAGTACGAGCAGTACTTC. This gives the protein CASSLALEYEQYF. The genes are TRBV12-3 or TRBV12-4 and TRBJ2-7; D unclear. V was clipped by 0 bases and J by 4 bases, with 7 bases between them. The CDR3 is 13 amino acids.

The chain combines TRBV19 with TRBJ2-1, with 9 bases identical to TRBD2. The CDR3 totals 16 residues. Germline V lookup: CDR1 LNHDA, CDR2 SQIVND (reference sequence). J lost 7 bases, V lost 5 bases, and 12 bases had no gene match. The DNA of the CDR3 is TGTGCCAGTAGTCCCTCGGGTAGCGGGAGTAGAAATGAGCAGTTCTTC. Translated: CASSPSGSGSRNEQFF.

V gene TRBV12-3 or TRBV12-4 combines with J gene TRBJ2-1, with D unclear. This CDR3 contains 12 residues. V lost 5 bases to trimming and J lost 9 bases, with 11 bases between them. The CDR3, as DNA: TGTGCCAGCAGTCGAGTTAAGGGTGAGCAGTTCTTC. It codes for CASSRVKGEQFF.

The chain employs TRBV19 and TRBJ2-6; D ambiguous. Germline loops: CDR1 LNHDA, CDR2 SQIVND (reference sequence). The CDR3 has 16 residues. V lost 5 bases and J 0 bases, leaving 11 bases between the germline ends. The CDR3 DNA reads TGTGCCAGTAGTCTGCAGCTGAACTCTGGGGCCAACGTCCTGACTTTC. It specifies CASSLQLNSGANVLTF.

This clone showed up just a few times. V and J are TRBV4-3 and TRBJ2-2; 12 nucleotides align to TRBD2. CDR1 and CDR2 (germline): LGHNA, YSLEER. The CDR3 is 18 residues long. V lost 3 bases to trimming and J lost 0 bases; unmatched junction nucleotides: 5. CDR3 DNA: TGCGCCAGCAGCCAGATAGGACTAGCGGGGACGAACACCGGGGAGCTGTTTTTT. It specifies CASSQIGLAGTNTGELFF.

In DNA form, the CDR3 reads TGTGCCAGCAGCCCGACCCTCGAACCGACAGGACGCTCTGGAAACACCATATATTTT. The encoded protein is CASSPTLEPTGRSGNTIYF. The rearrangement uses TRBV3-1 (or the pseudogene TRBV3-2) and TRBJ1-3; possibly TRBD1 for D (6 bases). CDR3 size: 19 residues. V lost 4 bases and J lost 0, with 22 bases in between. Germline-derived CDR1 and CDR2 are LGHDT and YNNKEL (reference sequence).

This clone was seen a single time. The rearrangement uses TRBV24-1 and TRBJ1-2; D is unresolved. The CDR3 is made up of 12 amino acids. Deletions cut 4 bases from V and 4 bases from J, with 6 bases between. The germline V gene encodes CDR1 KGHDR and CDR2 SFDVKD. The CDR3 region is CATSDPRYGYTF. The CDR3 DNA reads as TGTGCCACCAGTGACCCTCGCTATGGCTACACCTTC.

The count of this clone is one. The chain has TRBV7-9 and TRBJ1-2; 8 positions agree with TRBD1. The CDR3 runs to 15 residues. Germline V gene data show CDR1 as SEHNR and CDR2 as FQNEAQ (reference sequence). V lost 2 bases to trimming and J lost 8 bases; unmatched junction nucleotides: 10. The chain's CDR3 is CASSLLSGTGRGYTF. CDR3 nucleotide sequence: TGTGCCAGCAGCTTACTTTCCGGGACAGGAAGAGGCTACACCTTC. Full variable domain (missing parts from reference TRBV7-9 and TRBJ1-2): DTGVSQNPRHKITKRGQNVTFRCDPISEHNRLYWYRQTLGQGPEFLTYFQNEAQLEKSRLLSDRFSAERPKGSFSTLEIQRTEQGDSAMYLCASSLLSGTGRGYTFGSGTRLTVV.

This rearrangement joins TRBV24-1 to TRBJ2-3; no definite D call. The CDR3 is 12 residues long. Germline lookup yields CDR1 KGHDR and CDR2 SFDVKD. V shed 3 bases and J shed 5 bases, with 5 bases lying between them. In DNA, the CDR3 is TGTGCCACCAGTGATCCTGAAGATACGCAGTATTTT. Translation: CATSDPEDTQYF.

V usage is TRBV30 and J usage is TRBJ2-2; D may match TRBD1 or TRBD2 (5 bases each). This CDR3 has 16 residues. Deletions cut 0 bases from V and 3 bases from J, with 14 bases between. Germline assignment: CDR1 GTSNPN and CDR2 SVGIG (reference sequence). CDR3 loop: CAWSVPGDPYTGELFF. As DNA, the CDR3 is TGTGCCTGGAGTGTACCCGGGGACCCCTACACCGGGGAGCTGTTTTTT.

CDR3 DNA: TGCAGCGTTATCAGGGTGGGCGAGCAGTACTTC. It is translated as CSVIRVGEQYF. V and J are TRBV29-1 and TRBJ2-7; tentative D call: TRBD1 (5 bases). CDR3 length: 11 residues. V lost 5 bases to trimming and J lost 6 bases, with 11 bases between them. The germline gives CDR1 SQVTM, CDR2 ANQGSEA.

This clone was observed a single time. This chain links TRBV18 with TRBJ1-6, with TRBD1 matching over 8 bases. The CDR3 loop spans 17 amino acids. Germline V gene data show CDR1 as KGHSH and CDR2 as LQKENI. The J segment lost 0 bases and the V segment lost 6 bases, leaving 7 bases of the junction unmatched. CDR3 region: CASSLGQESSYNSPLHF. Written as DNA, the CDR3 is TGTGCCAGCTCCCTGGGACAGGAGAGCTCCTATAATTCACCCCTCCACTTT.

The V and J genes are TRBV7-8 and TRBJ2-1; D is perhaps TRBD2 (6 bases). This CDR3 has 16 amino acids. CDR1 and CDR2 from the germline V gene are SGHVS and FQNEAQ. Trimming removed 5 bases from V and 4 bases from J, with 18 bases in between. As DNA, the CDR3 is TGTGCCAGCAGCCCAGGACCGGGACTCGGTTACAATGAGCAGTTCTTC. It yields the protein CASSPGPGLGYNEQFF.

V is TRBV15 and J is TRBJ1-6; possibly TRBD1 for D (5 bases). Looked up from germline, CDR1 is LNHNV and CDR2 is YYDKDF (reference sequence). The CDR3 extends over 16 amino acids. Trimming shortened V by 4 bases and J by 4 bases, and 14 bases separated the two germline ends. The CDR3 sequence: CATSKGWRDYNSPLHF. The CDR3 DNA reads TGTGCCACCAGCAAGGGGTGGCGGGATTATAATTCACCCCTCCACTTT. Combining the CDR3 with reference TRBV15 and TRBJ1-6 gives the whole variable domain DAMVIQNPRYQVTQFGKPVTLSCSQTLNHNVMYWYQQKSSQAPKLLFHYYDKDFNNEADTPDNFQSRRPNTSFCFLDIRSPGLGDTAMYLCATSKGWRDYNSPLHFGNGTRLTVT.

The genes are TRBV5-5 and TRBJ2-7; TRBD2 matches 7 bases. Germline V gene sequence: CDR1 SGHKS, CDR2 YYEKEE (reference sequence). The CDR3 has 15 residues. The J segment lost 6 bases and the V segment lost 4 bases, leaving 13 bases of the junction unmatched. The CDR3 reads CASSVTPGGLGEQYF. The CDR3 nucleotides are TGTGCCAGCAGCGTCACACCGGGAGGTTTAGGCGAGCAGTACTTC.

The rearrangement uses TRBV25-1 and TRBJ1-2; D is undetermined. The CDR3 has 13 amino acids. Deletions cut 3 bases from V and 4 bases from J, with 9 bases between. From germline, CDR1 is MGHDK and CDR2 SYGVNS. As DNA, the CDR3 is TGTGCCAGCAGTGAGGGAGGGTTCTATGGCTACACCTTC. Amino acid sequence: CASSEGGFYGYTF.